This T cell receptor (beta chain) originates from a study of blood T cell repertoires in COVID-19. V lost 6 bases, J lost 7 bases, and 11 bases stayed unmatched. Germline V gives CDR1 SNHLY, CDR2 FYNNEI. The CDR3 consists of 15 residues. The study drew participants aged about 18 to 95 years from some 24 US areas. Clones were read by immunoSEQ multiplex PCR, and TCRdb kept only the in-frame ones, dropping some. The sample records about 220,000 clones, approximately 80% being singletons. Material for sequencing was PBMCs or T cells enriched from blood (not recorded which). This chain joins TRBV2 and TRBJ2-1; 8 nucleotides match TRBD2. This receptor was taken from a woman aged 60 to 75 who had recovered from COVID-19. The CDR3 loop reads CASRPLGGALNEQFF. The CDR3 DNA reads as TGTGCCAGCAGGCCTCTCGGGGGGGCCCTAAATGAGCAGTTCTTC.